This T cell receptor beta chain was captured by sequencing in a study of technical replicates of blood from a handful of donors. TCRdb keeps only in-frame clones here, not all; method: immunoSEQ multiplex PCR. The sample lists approximately 82,000 clones; approximately 91% were seen once. This CDR3 comprises 18 residues. Trimming cost V 0 bases and J 2 bases; bases outside gene matches: 11. Germline CDR1 reads SGHTA; CDR2 reads FQGNSA. The rearrangement joins TRBV7-2 to TRBJ2-7, with 9 bases aligning to TRBD2. The receptor comes from a human donor in good health. Some clones in this sample may be carry-over from other donors' samples. The sample was T cells isolated from PBMCs. The CDR3: CASSLAVSSGTTPYEQYF. In nucleotides, the CDR3 is TGTGCCAGCAGCTTAGCTGTGTCTAGCGGGACTACCCCCTACGAGCAGTACTTC.